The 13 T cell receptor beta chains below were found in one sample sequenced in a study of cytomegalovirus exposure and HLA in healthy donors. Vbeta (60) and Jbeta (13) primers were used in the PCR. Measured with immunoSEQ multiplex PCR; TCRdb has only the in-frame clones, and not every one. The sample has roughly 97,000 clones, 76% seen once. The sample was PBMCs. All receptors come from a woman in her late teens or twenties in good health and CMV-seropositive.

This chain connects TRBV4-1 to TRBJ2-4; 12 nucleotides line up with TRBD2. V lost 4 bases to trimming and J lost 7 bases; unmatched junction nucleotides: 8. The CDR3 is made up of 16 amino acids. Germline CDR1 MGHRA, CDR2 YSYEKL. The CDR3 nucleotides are TGCGCCAGCAGCCCGACTAGCGGGAGTAACTCGAACATTCAGTACTTC. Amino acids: CASSPTSGSNSNIQYF.

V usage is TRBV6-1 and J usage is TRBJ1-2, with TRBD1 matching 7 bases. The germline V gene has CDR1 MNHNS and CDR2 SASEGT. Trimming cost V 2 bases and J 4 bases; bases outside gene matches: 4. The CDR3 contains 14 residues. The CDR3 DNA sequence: TGTGCCAGCAGTGAATTACAGGGGACCTATGGCTACACCTTC. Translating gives CASSELQGTYGYTF.

The CDR3 region is CASSFSPTLAGVVEQYF. The CDR3 DNA follows: TGTGCCAGCAGTTTCTCCCCCACACTAGCGGGAGTGGTCGAGCAGTACTTC. The rearrangement links TRBV28 to TRBJ2-7; 11 positions agree with TRBD2. The CDR3 totals 17 residues. V dropped 3 bases and J dropped 6; count of bases not matched to a gene: 13. Germline V CDR1 and CDR2: MDHEN, SYDVKM.

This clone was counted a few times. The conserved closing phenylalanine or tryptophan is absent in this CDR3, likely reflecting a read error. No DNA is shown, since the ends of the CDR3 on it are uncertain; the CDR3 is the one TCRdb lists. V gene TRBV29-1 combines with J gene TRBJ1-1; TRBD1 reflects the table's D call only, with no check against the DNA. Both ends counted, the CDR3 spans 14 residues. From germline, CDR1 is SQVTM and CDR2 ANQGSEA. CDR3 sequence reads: CSVRQGVWDTEALV.

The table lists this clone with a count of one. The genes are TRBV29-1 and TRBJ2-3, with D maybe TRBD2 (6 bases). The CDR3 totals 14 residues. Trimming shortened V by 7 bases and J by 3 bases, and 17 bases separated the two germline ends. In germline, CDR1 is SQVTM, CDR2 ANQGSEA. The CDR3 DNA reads TGCAGCGCCGACCACGCGGAGGGGACAGATACGCAGTATTTT. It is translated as CSADHAEGTDTQYF.

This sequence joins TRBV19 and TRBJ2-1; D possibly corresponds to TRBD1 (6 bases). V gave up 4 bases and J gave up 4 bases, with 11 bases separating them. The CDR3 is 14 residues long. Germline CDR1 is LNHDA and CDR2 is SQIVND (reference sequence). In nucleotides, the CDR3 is TGTGCCAGTAGTACTAGGACAGATTACAATGAGCAGTTCTTC. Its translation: CASSTRTDYNEQFF.

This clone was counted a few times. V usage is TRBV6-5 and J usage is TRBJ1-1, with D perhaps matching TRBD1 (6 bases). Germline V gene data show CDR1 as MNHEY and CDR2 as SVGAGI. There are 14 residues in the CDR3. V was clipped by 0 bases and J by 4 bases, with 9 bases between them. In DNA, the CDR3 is TGTGCCAGCAGTTACTCGGACAGTGTCACTGAAGCTTTCTTT. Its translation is CASSYSDSVTEAFF.

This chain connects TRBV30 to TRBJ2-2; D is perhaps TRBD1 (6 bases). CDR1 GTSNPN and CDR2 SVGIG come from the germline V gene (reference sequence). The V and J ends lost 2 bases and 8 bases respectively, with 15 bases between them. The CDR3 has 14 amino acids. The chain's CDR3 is CAWSFRQALGELFF. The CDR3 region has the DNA TGTGCCTGGAGTTTCCGACAGGCGCTGGGGGAGCTGTTTTTT. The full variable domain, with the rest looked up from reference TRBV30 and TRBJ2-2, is SQTIHQWPATLVQPVGSPLSLECTVEGTSNPNLYWYRQAAGRGLQLLFYSVGIGQISSEVPQNLSASRPQDRQFILSSKKLLLSDSGFYLCAWSFRQALGELFFGEGSRLTVL.

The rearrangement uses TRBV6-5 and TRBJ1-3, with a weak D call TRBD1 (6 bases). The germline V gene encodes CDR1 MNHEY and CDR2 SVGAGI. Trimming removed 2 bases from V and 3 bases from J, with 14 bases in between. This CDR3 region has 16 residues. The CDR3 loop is CASSYTVSGDGNTIYF. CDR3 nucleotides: TGTGCCAGCAGTTACACCGTTTCAGGGGATGGAAACACCATATATTTT.

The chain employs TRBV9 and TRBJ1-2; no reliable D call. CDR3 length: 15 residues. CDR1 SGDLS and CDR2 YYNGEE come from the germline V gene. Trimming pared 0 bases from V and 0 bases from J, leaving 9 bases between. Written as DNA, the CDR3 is TGTGCCAGCAGCGTAGGCACCTCAGCTAACTATGGCTACACCTTC. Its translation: CASSVGTSANYGYTF. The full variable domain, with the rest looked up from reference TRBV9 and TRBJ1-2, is DSGVTQTPKHLITATGQRVTLRCSPRSGDLSVYWYQQSLDQGLQFLIQYYNGEERAKGNILERFSAQQFPDLHSELNLSSLELGDSALYFCASSVGTSANYGYTFGSGTRLTVV.

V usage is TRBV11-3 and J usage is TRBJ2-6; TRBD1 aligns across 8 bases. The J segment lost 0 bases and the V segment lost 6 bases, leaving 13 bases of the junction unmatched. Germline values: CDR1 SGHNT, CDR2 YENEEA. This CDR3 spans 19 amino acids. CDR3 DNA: TGTGCCAGCAGTCTAGAAGGGACAGGCCCGAGCTCTGGGGCCAACGTCCTGACTTTC. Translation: CASSLEGTGPSSGANVLTF.

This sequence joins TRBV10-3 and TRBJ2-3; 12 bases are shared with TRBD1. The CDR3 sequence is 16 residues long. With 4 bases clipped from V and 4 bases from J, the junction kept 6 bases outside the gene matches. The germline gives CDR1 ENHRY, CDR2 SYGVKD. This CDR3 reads CAISGPGQGAADTQYF. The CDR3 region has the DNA TGTGCCATCAGTGGGCCGGGACAGGGGGCAGCAGATACGCAGTATTTT.

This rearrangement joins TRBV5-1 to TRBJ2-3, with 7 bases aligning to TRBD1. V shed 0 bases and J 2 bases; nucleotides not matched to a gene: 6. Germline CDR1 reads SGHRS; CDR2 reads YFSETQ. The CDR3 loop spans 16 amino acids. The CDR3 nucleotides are TGCGCCAGCAGCTTGGGACAGGGAATGGACACAGATACGCAGTATTTT. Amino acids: CASSLGQGMDTDTQYF.